The rows below give T cell receptor beta chains drawn from one sample of a study of T cells in Graves' hyperthyroidism and ophthalmopathy. TCRdb ran MiXCR on the multiplex PCR reads and lists one entry per CDR3 protein. The data contain 300,000 to 450,000 distinct CDR3 sequences, roughly 17% of them singletons. Sample: blood. These receptors originate from a woman under 40 with Graves' hyperthyroidism that later progressed to Graves' ophthalmopathy. Each CDR3 is given with its conserved first and last residue. A D gene is named only where the DNA matches it firmly. A clone size is listed for some rows: how often the clone was seen (once, few, many), or a class if it is expanded.

d_gene,abundance,v_gene,CDR3aa
.,few,TRBV11-3,CASSLEPWTTSGANVLTF
.,.,TRBV24-1,CATGDMGTSYGYTF
.,many,TRBV6-1,CASCTSLGYEQFF
.,many,TRBV2,CASSETSYEQYF
.,.,TRBV28,CASRGTDRSNQPQHF
.,many,TRBV6-1,CASRRGRVSNQPQHF
TRBD1,many,TRBV6-1,CASRKGAHSITEQFF
TRBD2,.,TRBV29-1,CSVETAGENTQYF
TRBD2,.,TRBV9,CASSVASGSETQYF
.,many,TRBV7-2,CASRSIRGQNEAFF
.,many,TRBV2,CASSLGTDYNSPLHF
.,many,TRBV12-3/TRBV12-4,CASKGGNTEAFF
.,.,TRBV7-8,CASSLDGRPGDTEAFF
TRBD1,many,TRBV12-3/TRBV12-4,CASSLRQGNYGYTF
.,few,TRBV7-2,CASSLVSGADEKLFF
TRBD1,many,TRBV29-1,CSVEDHTGGLIETQYF
.,.,TRBV11-2,CASSLGGAEQYF
TRBD1,many,TRBV10-1,CASPDPPLTGALRASGYTF
.,many,TRBV28,CASSKEALKGKETQYF
TRBD1,many,TRBV19,CASSMTGGSYNEQFF
.,.,TRBV6-1,CASSPYRDEQYF
.,many,TRBV2,CASARSTGFNYGYTF
TRBD1,many,TRBV2,CASSEQGAGSGANVLTF
.,.,TRBV9,CASSAGPDTDTQYF
TRBD1,.,TRBV20-1,CSARVGGETQYF
TRBD2,.,TRBV9,CAILAGNFYEQFF
.,many,TRBV6-1,CASRRDRNTGELFF
.,many,TRBV28,CASSTRRKDYEQYF
.,many,TRBV11-2,CASSFVTQETQYF